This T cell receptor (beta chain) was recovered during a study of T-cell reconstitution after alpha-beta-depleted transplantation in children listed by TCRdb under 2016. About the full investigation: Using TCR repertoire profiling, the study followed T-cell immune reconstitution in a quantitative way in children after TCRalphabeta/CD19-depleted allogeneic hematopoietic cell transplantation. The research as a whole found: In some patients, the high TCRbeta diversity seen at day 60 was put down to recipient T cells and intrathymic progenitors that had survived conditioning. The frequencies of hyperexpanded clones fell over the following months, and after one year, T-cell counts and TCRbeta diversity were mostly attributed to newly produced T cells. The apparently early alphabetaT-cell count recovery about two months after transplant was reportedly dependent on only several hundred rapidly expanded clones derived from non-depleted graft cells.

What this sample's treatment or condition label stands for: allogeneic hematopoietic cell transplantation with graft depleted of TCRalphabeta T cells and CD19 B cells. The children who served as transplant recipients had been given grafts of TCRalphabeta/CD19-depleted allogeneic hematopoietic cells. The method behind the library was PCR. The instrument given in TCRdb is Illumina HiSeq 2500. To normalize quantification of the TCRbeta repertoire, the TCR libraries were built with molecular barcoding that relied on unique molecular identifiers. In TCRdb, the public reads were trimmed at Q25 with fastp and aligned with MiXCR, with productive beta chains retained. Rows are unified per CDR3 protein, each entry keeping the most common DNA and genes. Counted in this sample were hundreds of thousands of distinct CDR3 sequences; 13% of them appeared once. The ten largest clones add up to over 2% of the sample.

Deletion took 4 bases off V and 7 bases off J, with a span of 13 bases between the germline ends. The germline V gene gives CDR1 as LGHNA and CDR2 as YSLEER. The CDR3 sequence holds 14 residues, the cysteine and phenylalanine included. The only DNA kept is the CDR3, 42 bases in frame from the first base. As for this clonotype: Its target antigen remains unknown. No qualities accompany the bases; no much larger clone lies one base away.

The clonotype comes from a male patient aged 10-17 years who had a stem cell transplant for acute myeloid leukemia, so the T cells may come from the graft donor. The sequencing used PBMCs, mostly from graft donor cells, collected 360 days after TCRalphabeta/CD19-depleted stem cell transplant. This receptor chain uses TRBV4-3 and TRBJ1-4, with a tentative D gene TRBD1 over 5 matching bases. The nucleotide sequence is TGCGCCAGCAGCCCTCGGGACGGCCGTGAAAAACTGTTTTTT. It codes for CASSPRDGREKLFF.